This is a list of T cell receptor beta chains from one sample in a study of control samples from healthy donors and cancer patients. TCRdb's table, derived via immunoSEQ multiplex PCR, lists solely in-frame clones and lacks some. Counted here are fewer than 200,000 clones, 88% occurring once; the ten biggest clones make up roughly 5%. Sequencing used blood. These receptors originate from a young woman in good health. The CDR3 runs from the conserved cysteine through the conserved F or W. D genes are given only for firm matches. Some rows have no size entry. The others give once, few or many, or a class for an expanded clone.

D,size,V,length,J,CDR3,DNA
-,-,TRBV30,13,TRBJ2-1,CAWTHRGYNEQFF,TGTGCCTGGACCCATAGGGGCTACAATGAGCAGTTCTTC
-,-,TRBV6-5,12,TRBJ1-2,CASSPAGDGYTF,TGTGCCAGCAGCCCGGCGGGGGATGGCTACACCTTC
-,-,TRBV29-1,12,TRBJ1-1,CSVVEGPTEAFF,TGCAGCGTTGTCGAGGGACCTACTGAAGCTTTCTTT
-,-,TRBV7-9,16,TRBJ2-5,CASSFPPKASEETQYF,TGTGCCAGCAGCTTTCCCCCTAAAGCGTCCGAGGAGACCCAGTACTTC
TRBD1,-,TRBV19,16,TRBJ1-1,CASSQGGARMNTEAFF,TGTGCCAGTAGCCAAGGGGGCGCCCGTATGAACACTGAAGCTTTCTTT
TRBD2,-,TRBV28,17,TRBJ2-7,CASSLLLAGDRNYEQYF,TGTGCCAGCAGTTTATTATTAGCGGGAGACAGAAACTACGAGCAGTACTTC
-,-,TRBV11-2,14,TRBJ1-1,CASSSVPRNTEAFF,TGTGCCAGCAGCTCCGTCCCCAGGAACACTGAAGCTTTCTTT
TRBD1,-,TRBV18,16,TRBJ2-3,CASSPRSTGGTDTQYF,TGTGCCAGCTCACCACGGTCGACAGGGGGCACAGATACGCAGTATTTT
TRBD2,-,TRBV7-9,16,TRBJ2-3,CASSSPSGSGADTQYF,TGTGCCAGCAGTTCTCCTAGCGGGAGTGGGGCAGATACGCAGTATTTT
-,once,TRBV27,13,TRBJ1-2,CASSSAGMYGYTF,TGTGCCAGCAGTTCAGCAGGGATGTATGGCTACACCTTC
-,once,TRBV7-2,15,TRBJ2-5,CASSLGGVGQETQYF,TGTGCCAGCAGCTTAGGTGGGGTAGGCCAAGAGACCCAGTACTTC
TRBD1,-,TRBV6-1,11,TRBJ2-1,CASSEGQGQFF,TGTGCCAGCAGTGAAGGACAGGGGCAGTTCTTC
-,-,TRBV12-3/TRBV12-4,12,TRBJ1-1,CASSDRNTEAFF,TGTGCCAGCAGTGACAGGAACACTGAAGCTTTCTTT
TRBD2,-,TRBV28,18,TRBJ2-1,CASSFRAVWTSGRNEQFF,TGTGCCAGCAGTTTCAGGGCAGTATGGACTAGCGGGAGGAATGAGCAGTTCTTC